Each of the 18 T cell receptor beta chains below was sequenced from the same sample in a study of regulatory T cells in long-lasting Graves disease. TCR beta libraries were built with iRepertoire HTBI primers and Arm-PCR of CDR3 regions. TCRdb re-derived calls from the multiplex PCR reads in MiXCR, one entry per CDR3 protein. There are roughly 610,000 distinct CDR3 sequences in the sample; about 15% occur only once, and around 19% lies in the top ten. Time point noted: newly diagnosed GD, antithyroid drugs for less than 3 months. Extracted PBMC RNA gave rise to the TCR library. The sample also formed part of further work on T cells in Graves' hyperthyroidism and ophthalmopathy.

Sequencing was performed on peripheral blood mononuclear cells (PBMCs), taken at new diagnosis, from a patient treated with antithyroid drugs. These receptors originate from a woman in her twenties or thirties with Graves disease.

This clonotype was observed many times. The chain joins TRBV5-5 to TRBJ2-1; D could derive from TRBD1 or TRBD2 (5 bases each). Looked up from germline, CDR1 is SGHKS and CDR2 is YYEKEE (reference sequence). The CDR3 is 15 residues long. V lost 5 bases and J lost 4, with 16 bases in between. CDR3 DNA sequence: TGTGCCAGCAGTTCCGGGACGCAACTTTACAATGAGCAGTTCTTC. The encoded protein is CASSSGTQLYNEQFF.

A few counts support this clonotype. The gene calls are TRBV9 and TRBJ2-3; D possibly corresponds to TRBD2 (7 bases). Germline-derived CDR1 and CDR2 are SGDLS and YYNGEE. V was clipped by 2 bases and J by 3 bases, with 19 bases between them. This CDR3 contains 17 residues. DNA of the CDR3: TGTGCCAGCAGCGTCCCAGGCGGGGGCGCTGAAACAGATACGCAGTATTTT. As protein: CASSVPGGGAETDTQYF. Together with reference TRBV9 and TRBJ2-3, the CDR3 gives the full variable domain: DSGVTQTPKHLITATGQRVTLRCSPRSGDLSVYWYQQSLDQGLQFLIQYYNGEERAKGNILERFSAQQFPDLHSELNLSSLELGDSALYFCASSVPGGGAETDTQYFGPGTRLTVL.

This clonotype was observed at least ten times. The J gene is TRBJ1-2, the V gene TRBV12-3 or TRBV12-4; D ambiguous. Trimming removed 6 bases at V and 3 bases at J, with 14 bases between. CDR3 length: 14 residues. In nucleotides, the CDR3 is TGTGCCAGCAGCCATTTACCCCGAGACTATGGCTACACCTTC. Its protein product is CASSHLPRDYGYTF.

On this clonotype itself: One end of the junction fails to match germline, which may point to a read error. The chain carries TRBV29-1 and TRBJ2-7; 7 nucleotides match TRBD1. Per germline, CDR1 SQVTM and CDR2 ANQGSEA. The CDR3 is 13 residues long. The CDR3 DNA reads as TGCAGCGTCGGAAGACAGGGCCGTAACGAGCAGTGCTTC. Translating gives CSVGRQGRNEQCF.

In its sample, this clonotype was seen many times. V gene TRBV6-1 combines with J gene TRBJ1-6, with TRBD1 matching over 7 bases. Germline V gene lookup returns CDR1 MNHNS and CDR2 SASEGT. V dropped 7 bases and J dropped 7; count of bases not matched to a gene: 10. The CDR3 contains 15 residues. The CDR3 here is CASNSRDSRNSPLHF. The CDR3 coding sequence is TGTGCCAGCAACTCCCGGGACAGTCGCAATTCACCCCTCCACTTT.

The CDR3 sequence is CASSPRKAGATDTQYF. The CDR3 bases are TGTGCCAGCAGCCCCCGCAAGGCGGGAGCAACAGATACGCAGTATTTT. The chain is built from TRBV7-2 and TRBJ2-3; 7 bases match TRBD2. The CDR3 has 16 amino acids. V lost 5 bases to trimming and J lost 3 bases; unmatched junction nucleotides: 11. Per the germline V gene, CDR1 is SGHTA and CDR2 is FQGNSA.

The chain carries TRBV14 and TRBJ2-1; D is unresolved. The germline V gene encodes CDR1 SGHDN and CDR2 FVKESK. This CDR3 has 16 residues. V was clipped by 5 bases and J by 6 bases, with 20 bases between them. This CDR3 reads CASSGLRQVVGNEQFF. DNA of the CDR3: TGTGCCAGCAGCGGGTTAAGGCAGGTGGTTGGCAATGAGCAGTTCTTC.

The CDR3 DNA is TGCGCCAGCAGCCAAGGGACCACCTACGAGCAGTACTTC. As protein: CASSQGTTYEQYF. The J gene is TRBJ2-7, the V gene TRBV5-1; D may be TRBD1 or TRBD2 (5 bases each). The germline gives CDR1 SGHRS, CDR2 YFSETQ. This CDR3 has 13 residues. Trimming shortened V by 4 bases and J by 2 bases, and 10 bases separated the two germline ends.

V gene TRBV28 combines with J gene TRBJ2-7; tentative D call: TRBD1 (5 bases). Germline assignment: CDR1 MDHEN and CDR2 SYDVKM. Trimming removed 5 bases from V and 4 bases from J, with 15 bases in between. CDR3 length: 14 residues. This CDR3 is CASSGTGQRYEQYF. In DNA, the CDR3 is TGTGCCAGCAGTGGAACAGGTCAACGGTACGAGCAGTACTTC.

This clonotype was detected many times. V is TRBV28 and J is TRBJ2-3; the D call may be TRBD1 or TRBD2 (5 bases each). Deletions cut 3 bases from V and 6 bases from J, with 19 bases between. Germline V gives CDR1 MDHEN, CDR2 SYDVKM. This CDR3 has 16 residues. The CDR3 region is CASSFLPGRPDDTQYF. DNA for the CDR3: TGTGCCAGCAGTTTCCTCCCGGGACGTCCGGACGATACGCAGTATTTT.

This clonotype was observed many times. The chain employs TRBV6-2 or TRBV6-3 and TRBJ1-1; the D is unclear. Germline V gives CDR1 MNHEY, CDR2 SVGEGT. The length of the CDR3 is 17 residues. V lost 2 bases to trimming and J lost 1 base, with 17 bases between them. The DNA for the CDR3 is TGTGCCAGCAGTTACAGGGAGAGTTGGTATGGGAACACTGAAGCTTTCTTT. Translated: CASSYRESWYGNTEAFF.

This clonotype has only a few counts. The CDR3 DNA is TGTGCCACCAGTGAACCCTCTAGCGGGCTATACAATGAGCAGTTCTTC. The encoded protein is CATSEPSSGLYNEQFF. This sequence joins TRBV24-1 and TRBJ2-1; 8 bases match TRBD2. With 4 bases clipped from V and 4 bases from J, the junction kept 8 bases outside the gene matches. This CDR3 has 16 amino acids. Germline V CDR1 and CDR2: KGHDR, SFDVKD.

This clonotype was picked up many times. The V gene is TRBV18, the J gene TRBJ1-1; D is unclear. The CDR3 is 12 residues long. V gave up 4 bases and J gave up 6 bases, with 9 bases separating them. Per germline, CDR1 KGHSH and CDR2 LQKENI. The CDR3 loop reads CASSLRGPEAFF. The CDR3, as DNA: TGTGCCAGCTCACTGAGAGGGCCTGAAGCTTTCTTT.

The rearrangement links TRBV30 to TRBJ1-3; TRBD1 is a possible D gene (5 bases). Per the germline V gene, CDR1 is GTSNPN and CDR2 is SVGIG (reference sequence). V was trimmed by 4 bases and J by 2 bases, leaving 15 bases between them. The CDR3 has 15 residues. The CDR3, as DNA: TGTGCCTGGAATTCCCTGGGGGGAACTGGAAACACCATATATTTT. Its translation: CAWNSLGGTGNTIYF.

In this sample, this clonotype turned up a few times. CDR3 bases: TGTGCCAGCAGCTTGTGGTTAGCGGGAGGGGGGTACAATGAGCAGTTCTTC. This sequence encodes CASSLWLAGGGYNEQFF. This chain joins TRBV5-6 and TRBJ2-1; 11 bases fit TRBD2. The CDR3 has 17 amino acids. After removal of 1 base from V and 4 bases from J, the junction contained 7 bases not matched to a gene. Looked up from germline, CDR1 is SGHDT and CDR2 is YYEEEE.

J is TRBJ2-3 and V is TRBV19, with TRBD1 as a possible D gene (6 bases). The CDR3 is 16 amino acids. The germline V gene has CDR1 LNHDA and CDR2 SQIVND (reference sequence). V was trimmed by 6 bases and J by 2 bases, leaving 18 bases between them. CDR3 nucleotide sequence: TGTGCCAGTAGCTCCCGGACTGGGACACACACAGATACGCAGTATTTT. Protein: CASSSRTGTHTDTQYF.

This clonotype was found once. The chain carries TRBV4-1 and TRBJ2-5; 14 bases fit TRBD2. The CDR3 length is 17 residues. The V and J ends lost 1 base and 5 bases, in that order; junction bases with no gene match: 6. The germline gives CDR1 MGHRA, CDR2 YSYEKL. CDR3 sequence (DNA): TGCGCCAGCAGCCAAGGGGGACTAGCGGGAGTTTGGGAGACCCAGTACTTC. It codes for CASSQGGLAGVWETQYF.

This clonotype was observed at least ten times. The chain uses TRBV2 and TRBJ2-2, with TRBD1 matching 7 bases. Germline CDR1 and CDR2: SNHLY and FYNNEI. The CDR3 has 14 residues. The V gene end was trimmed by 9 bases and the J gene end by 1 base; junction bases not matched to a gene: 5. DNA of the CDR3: TGTGCCAGAGGGAACAGGGGGAACACCGGGGAGCTGTTTTTT. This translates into CARGNRGNTGELFF.